What follows are 13 T cell receptor beta chains derived from one specimen sequenced in a study of T-cell memory formation after mild COVID-19. TCRdb itself ran the 5' RACE reads through MiXCR, one entry per CDR3 protein. The table lists 400,000 to 500,000 distinct CDR3 sequences, roughly 24% of them singletons, with 7.5% to 10% in the top ten. The sequenced material came from PBMCs or a T cell subset sorted from them (not recorded which). The receptor source for this set is an adult woman who had mild COVID-19 (a few samples of this study predate the infection). Cell type and time point are not known.

This clonotype was counted between two and nine times. The chain recombines TRBV18 with TRBJ1-5; D gene ambiguous. Trimming pared 3 bases from V and 3 bases from J, leaving 9 bases between. The germline gives CDR1 KGHSH, CDR2 LQKENI. The CDR3 spans 14 residues. CDR3 in amino acids: CASSPGRFNQPQHF. The CDR3 nucleotides are TGTGCCAGCTCACCTGGGCGGTTCAATCAGCCCCAGCATTTT.

This clonotype has only a few counts. This chain connects TRBV7-9 to TRBJ1-5, with 7 bases fitting TRBD1. CDR3 size: 13 residues. V dropped 5 bases and J dropped 8; count of bases not matched to a gene: 6. Germline lookup yields CDR1 SEHNR and CDR2 FQNEAQ (reference sequence). The DNA of the CDR3 is TGTGCCAGCAGCCTCTCAGGGGGAGAGCCCCAGCATTTT. It yields the protein CASSLSGGEPQHF. The full variable domain, rest sourced from reference TRBV7-9 and TRBJ1-5, is DTGVSQNPRHKITKRGQNVTFRCDPISEHNRLYWYRQTLGQGPEFLTYFQNEAQLEKSRLLSDRFSAERPKGSFSTLEIQRTEQGDSAMYLCASSLSGGEPQHFGDGTRLSIL.

The gene calls are TRBV6-5 and TRBJ1-1, with D tentatively TRBD1 (6 bases). Per the germline V gene, CDR1 is MNHEY and CDR2 is SVGAGI. V lost 5 bases to trimming and J lost 4 bases, with 17 bases between them. The CDR3 covers 15 residues. CDR3 loop: CASSLRGLGSTEAFF. The DNA of the CDR3 is TGTGCCAGCAGTCTCAGGGGCCTCGGGAGCACTGAAGCTTTCTTT.

This clonotype has more than one count but fewer than ten. The chain couples TRBV5-6 to TRBJ1-2; no firm D call. V gave up 0 bases and J gave up 7 bases, with 4 bases separating them. The CDR3 loop spans 11 amino acids. CDR1 is SGHDT and CDR2 is YYEEEE in the germline V gene. The CDR3 DNA follows: TGTGCCAGCAGCTTGGGTGCTGGCTACACCTTC. It encodes CASSLGAGYTF.

For the CDR3, the DNA is TGTGCCAGCAGTCCGTCGGCTTTGGTTGAGCAGTACTTC. The encoded protein is CASSPSALVEQYF. V usage is TRBV27 and J usage is TRBJ2-7; no clear D gene. Germline V gives CDR1 MNHEY, CDR2 SMNVEV (reference sequence). The CDR3 has 13 residues. V gave up 5 bases and J gave up 7 bases, with 15 bases separating them.

Here the CDR3 DNA reads TGTGCCAGCAGCTTAGGGGCGGGGTTAAACTACGAGCAGTACTTC. Its translation is CASSLGAGLNYEQYF. This rearrangement joins TRBV7-6 to TRBJ2-7; the D gene is possibly TRBD2 (6 bases). The CDR3 length is 15 residues. V lost 1 base to trimming and J lost 3 bases, with 13 bases between them. In germline, CDR1 is SGHVS, CDR2 FNYEAQ.

The rearrangement uses TRBV24-1 and TRBJ2-5, with TRBD2 matching over 13 bases. CDR3 length: 17 amino acids. J gave up 5 bases and V 6 bases, and 11 bases lay outside the gene matches. Per the germline V gene, CDR1 is KGHDR and CDR2 is SFDVKD. The CDR3 coding sequence is TGTGCCACCAGTAAAGGACTAGCGGGGGACCCTAGGGAGACCCAGTACTTC. It is translated as CATSKGLAGDPRETQYF.

In its sample, this clonotype was seen a few times. V usage is TRBV28 and J usage is TRBJ2-6; D gene uncertain. This CDR3 has 15 amino acids. Germline lookup yields CDR1 MDHEN and CDR2 SYDVKM. The V gene lost 8 bases and the J gene lost 4 bases, with 15 bases spanning the gap. CDR3 residues: CASAVPSQGANVLTF. In DNA form, the CDR3 reads TGTGCCAGCGCCGTCCCCTCCCAAGGGGCCAACGTCCTGACTTTC.

The table lists this clonotype with a few counts. J is TRBJ1-6 and V is TRBV7-9; tentatively, D is TRBD1 (5 bases). V shed 5 bases and J shed 7 bases, with 15 bases lying between them. Germline V gene data show CDR1 as SEHNR and CDR2 as FQNEAQ (reference sequence). The CDR3 is 15 amino acids. The CDR3 protein is CASSPSGRQNSPLHF. CDR3 nucleotides: TGTGCCAGCAGCCCCTCGGGACGCCAAAATTCACCCCTCCACTTT.

This clonotype was counted between two and nine times. The chain recombines TRBV15 with TRBJ2-5, with D possibly being TRBD1 (6 bases). CDR1 LNHNV and CDR2 YYDKDF come from the germline V gene (reference sequence). The CDR3 contains 14 residues. Trimming took 3 bases from V and 5 from J, leaving 13 bases between them. CDR3 nucleotide sequence: TGTGCCACCAGCAGTCAGGGGTTGCGGGAGACCCAGTACTTC. It specifies CATSSQGLRETQYF.

V usage is TRBV20-1 and J usage is TRBJ2-1; the match to TRBD2 covers 11 bases. Germline V gives CDR1 DFQATT, CDR2 SNEGSKA (reference sequence). The V gene end was trimmed by 3 bases and the J gene end by 0 bases; junction bases not matched to a gene: 10. The CDR3 is made up of 18 amino acids. Written as DNA, the CDR3 is TGCAGTGCTAGTGTTCTAGCGGGGGGACCAAACTCCTACAATGAGCAGTTCTTC. It is translated as CSASVLAGGPNSYNEQFF.

This clonotype came up a few times. The chain has TRBV5-5 and TRBJ1-2, with D perhaps matching TRBD1 (6 bases). V was cut by 7 bases and J by 2 bases, with 21 bases left in between. Germline CDR1 and CDR2: SGHKS and YYEKEE (reference sequence). The CDR3 sequence is 16 residues long. The CDR3 loop is CASGRATGNGNYGYTF. DNA for the CDR3: TGTGCCAGCGGCCGCGCAACAGGGAACGGGAACTATGGCTACACCTTC.

The chain recombines TRBV28 with TRBJ2-7; D is unclear. The CDR3 is 15 residues long. Germline loops: CDR1 MDHEN, CDR2 SYDVKM. With 6 bases removed from V and 4 bases from J, the gap between germline ends came to 19 bases. CDR3 region: CASRSYGQVEYEQYF. DNA of the CDR3: TGTGCCAGCAGAAGTTACGGCCAGGTTGAGTACGAGCAGTACTTC.